This record covers a single T cell receptor beta chain. Under the authors' procedure: Amplification from reference gene primers served as the basis for estimated nucleated cell counts. Sequencing was performed with immunoSEQ multiplex PCR; in TCRdb, only in-frame clones are kept and a portion is missing. V, J and clone size are those of that table, while D and trimming were read from the DNA. The table has approximately 150,000 clones, more than 75% seen once; the top ten hold 5%. This sample was included in a study of blood T cell repertoires in COVID-19. Overall study context: The United States, Italy and Spain provided the acute and convalescent COVID-19 samples. T cells, B-cell-depleted T cells, or PBMCs provided the cDNA or gDNA that served as material.

Sequences were obtained from peripheral blood. The TCR originated in a woman aged 45-60 years with acute or convalescent COVID-19.

The DNA for the CDR3 is TGTGCCAGCACTAAGGAAAGGGGCGGCACTGAAGCTTTCTTT. Its protein is CASTKERGGTEAFF. The gene calls are TRBV27 and TRBJ1-1, with D possibly being TRBD1 (5 bases). CDR3 size: 14 residues. Germline values: CDR1 MNHEY, CDR2 SMNVEV (reference sequence). The V and J ends lost 7 bases and 4 bases respectively, with 16 bases between them.